Below, one TCR beta chain is given with its context. The trim removed 10 bases at V and 4 bases at J, leaving 10 bases unmatched. The CDR3 consists of 14 residues. Germline values: CDR1 SNHLY, CDR2 FYNNEI. Some clones are missing from TCRdb's copy, which holds only in-frame ones; the method was immunoSEQ multiplex PCR. The sample includes more than 100,000 clones, more than 70% seen only once; the top ten take about an eighth. This sample was included in a study of blood T cell repertoires in COVID-19. About the study: Sites across the United States, Italy and Spain contributed samples from acute and convalescent COVID-19. PBMCs, B-cell-depleted T cells, or T cells provided the cDNA or gDNA that made up the material.

The rearrangement joins TRBV2 to TRBJ2-3, with 8 bases that match TRBD2. The clonotype originates from a woman aged 25 to 39 who had recovered from COVID-19. The sequenced sample consisted of peripheral blood. As DNA, the CDR3 is TGTGCCACCGGAGCGGGACTAGTTGCAGATACGCAGTATTTT. Residues: CATGAGLVADTQYF.